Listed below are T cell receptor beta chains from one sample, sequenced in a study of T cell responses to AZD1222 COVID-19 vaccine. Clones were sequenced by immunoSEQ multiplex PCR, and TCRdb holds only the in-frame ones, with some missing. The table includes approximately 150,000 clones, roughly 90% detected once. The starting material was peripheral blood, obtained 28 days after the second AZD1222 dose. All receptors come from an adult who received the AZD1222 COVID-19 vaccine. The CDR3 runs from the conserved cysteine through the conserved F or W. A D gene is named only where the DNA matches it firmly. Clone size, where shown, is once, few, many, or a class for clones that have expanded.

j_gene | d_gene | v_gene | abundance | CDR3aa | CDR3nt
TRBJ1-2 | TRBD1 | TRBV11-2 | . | CATTRDRASANYGYTF | TGTGCCACCACTCGGGACAGGGCGTCCGCTAACTATGGCTACACCTTC
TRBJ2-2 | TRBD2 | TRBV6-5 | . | CASSREGVETGELFF | TGTGCCAGCAGTAGGGAGGGTGTCGAGACCGGGGAGCTGTTTTTT
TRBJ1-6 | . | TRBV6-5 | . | CVSSQGNSPLHF | TGTGTCAGCAGCCAGGGGAATTCACCCCTCCACTTT
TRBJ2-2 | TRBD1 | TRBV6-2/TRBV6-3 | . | CASSAGRTGRGWNTGELFF | TGTGCCAGCAGTGCTGGTCGGACAGGGAGAGGGTGGAACACCGGGGAGCTGTTTTTT
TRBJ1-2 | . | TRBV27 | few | CATQGPLDRRLGYGYTF | TGTGCCACCCAAGGGCCCCTAGACCGACGACTAGGCTATGGCTACACCTTC
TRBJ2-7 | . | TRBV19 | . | CASMLHKESYEQYF | TGTGCCAGTATGCTCCACAAGGAGTCCTACGAGCAGTACTTC
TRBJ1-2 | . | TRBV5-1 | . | CASSLGANYGYTF | TGCGCCAGCAGCTTGGGGGCTAACTATGGCTACACCTTC
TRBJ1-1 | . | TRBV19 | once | CASSIRTSGGTEAFF | TGTGCCAGTAGTATACGGACCTCGGGAGGGACTGAAGCTTTCTTT
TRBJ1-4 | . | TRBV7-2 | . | CASSPRVRGGTTNEKLFF | TGTGCCAGCAGCCCAAGGGTCAGGGGTGGTACAACTAATGAAAAACTGTTTTTT
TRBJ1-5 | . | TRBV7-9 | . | CASSPDSSNQPQHF | TGTGCCAGCAGCCCGGACAGTAGCAATCAGCCCCAGCATTTT
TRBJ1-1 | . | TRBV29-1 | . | CSELRAGSAEAFF | TGCAGCGAACTCAGGGCAGGATCGGCTGAAGCTTTCTTT
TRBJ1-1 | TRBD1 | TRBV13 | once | CASRFRQGNTEAFF | TGTGCCAGCAGATTTCGACAGGGGAACACTGAAGCTTTCTTT
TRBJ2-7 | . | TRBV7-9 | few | CASSHPETYEQYF | TGTGCCAGCAGCCACCCTGAAACCTACGAGCAGTACTTC
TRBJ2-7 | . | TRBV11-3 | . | CASSHGSYEQYF | TGTGCCAGCAGCCACGGTTCCTACGAGCAGTACTTC
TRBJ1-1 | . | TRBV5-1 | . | CASSYGGSSGTEAFF | TGCGCCAGCAGCTACGGCGGCAGCTCCGGCACTGAAGCTTTCTTT
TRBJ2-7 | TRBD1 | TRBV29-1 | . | CSVRTGGRSYEQYF | TGCAGCGTCAGGACAGGGGGACGTTCCTACGAGCAGTACTTC
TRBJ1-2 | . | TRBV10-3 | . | CAISESGGELYGYTF | TGTGCCATCAGTGAGTCGGGGGGAGAACTCTATGGCTACACCTTC
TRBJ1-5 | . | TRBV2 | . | CASSVGGQGNQPQHF | TGTGCCAGCAGTGTCGGTGGGCAAGGCAATCAGCCCCAGCATTTT